Each of the 6 T cell receptor beta chains below was sequenced from the same sample in a study of shared clonotypes between healthy human individuals. Only in-frame clones appear in the TCRdb table, and some are missing; sequencing was by immunoSEQ multiplex PCR. The sample consists of some 1 million clones, approximately 76% of them appearing once. The specimen sequenced was memory CD4+ T cells sorted from blood. The subset: CD45RA-negative fraction. The source of these receptors is a man aged 18 to 29 in good health.

The V gene is TRBV2, the J gene TRBJ1-2, with TRBD1 matching over 8 bases. Trimming at V came to 6 bases and at J to 4 bases, leaving 4 bases not matched to a gene. Germline CDR1 is SNHLY and CDR2 is FYNNEI. The CDR3 covers 13 residues. CDR3 bases: TGTGCCAGCAGAGGGACAGGATCCTATGGCTACACCTTC. Translating gives CASRGTGSYGYTF. Drawing the rest from reference TRBV2 and TRBJ1-2, the complete variable domain is EPEVTQTPSHQVTQMGQEVILRCVPISNHLYFYWYRQILGQKVEFLVSFYNNEISEKSEIFDDQFSVERPDGSNFTLKIRSTKLEDSAMYFCASRGTGSYGYTFGSGTRLTVV.

The J gene is TRBJ1-3, the V gene TRBV10-3; D not certain. Germline V gene sequence: CDR1 ENHRY, CDR2 SYGVKD. Trimming shortened V by 6 bases and J by 4 bases, and 7 bases separated the two germline ends. CDR3 length: 12 amino acids. CDR3 region: CAISLEGNTIYF. The CDR3 DNA follows: TGTGCCATCAGCTTGGAGGGAAACACCATATATTTT.

As regards this clone: The same CDR3 also results from other DNA sequences found in this sample. The chain has TRBV6-5 and TRBJ2-7; 8 nucleotides line up with TRBD1. The CDR3 has 13 residues. CDR1 and CDR2 (germline): MNHEY, SVGAGI. After removal of 5 bases from V and 1 base from J, the junction contained 1 base not matched to a gene. The CDR3 coding sequence is TGTGCCAGCAGTCGACAGGGGTCCTACGAGCAGTACTTC. Protein: CASSRQGSYEQYF.

The genes are TRBV6-1 and TRBJ1-2, with a possible D match to TRBD1 (6 bases). Germline-derived CDR1 and CDR2 are MNHNS and SASEGT. CDR3 length equals 15 residues. Deletions cut 4 bases from V and 3 bases from J, with 15 bases between. Here the CDR3 DNA reads TGTGCCAGCAGTGGAGGGGGACCGAATGACTATGGCTACACCTTC. Translation gives CASSGGGPNDYGYTF.

The chain joins TRBV19 to TRBJ2-6; D is possibly TRBD1 (5 bases). There are 15 residues in the CDR3. CDR1 is LNHDA, CDR2 SQIVND, per germline (reference sequence). V was pared by 4 bases and J by 0 bases, with 7 bases between. DNA for the CDR3: TGTGCCAGTAGTAAAGGGGACTCTGGGGCCAACGTCCTGACTTTC. This codes for CASSKGDSGANVLTF.

The J gene is TRBJ2-2, the V gene TRBV9; D remains ambiguous. The CDR3 runs to 13 residues. Germline loops: CDR1 SGDLS, CDR2 YYNGEE. V lost 5 bases to trimming and J lost 7 bases, with 12 bases between them. The CDR3 DNA follows: TGTGCCAGCAGTCGGGCCTTCGGCGGGGAGCTGTTTTTT. It codes for CASSRAFGGELFF.